This paragraph reports one TCR beta chain. Its cognate antigen is unknown. This sample stems from a study of a mutant IDH1 vaccine in newly diagnosed glioma. Study-level background: At weeks 1, 3, 5, 7, 11, 15, 19 and 23, patients received a vaccination, eight in all. Vaccines began 4-6 weeks after radiotherapy alone, or with temozolomide cycles.

The assay was immunoSEQ multiplex PCR, and TCRdb's table has in-frame clones only and misses some. The sample includes around 62,000 clones, over 75% seen only once; the top ten take approximately 1.9%. The ends were cut back, 0 bases at V and 9 bases at J, with 6 bases in the middle. The germline gives CDR1 MDHEN, CDR2 SYDVKM. The CDR3 totals 12 residues. The time point: week 11, during vaccination. Doses of 300 ug of mutant IDH1 20-mer peptide were given with topical imiquimod. The TCR sequence derives from a man between 35 and 55 years old with glioma. This chain joins TRBV28 and TRBJ2-1; D call uncertain. The sample consisted of PBMCs, taken from a glioma patient whose treatment included an IDH1 peptide vaccine. DNA for the CDR3: TGTGCCAGCAGTTTATGGTCGGGTGAGCAGTTCTTC. Its translation is CASSLWSGEQFF.